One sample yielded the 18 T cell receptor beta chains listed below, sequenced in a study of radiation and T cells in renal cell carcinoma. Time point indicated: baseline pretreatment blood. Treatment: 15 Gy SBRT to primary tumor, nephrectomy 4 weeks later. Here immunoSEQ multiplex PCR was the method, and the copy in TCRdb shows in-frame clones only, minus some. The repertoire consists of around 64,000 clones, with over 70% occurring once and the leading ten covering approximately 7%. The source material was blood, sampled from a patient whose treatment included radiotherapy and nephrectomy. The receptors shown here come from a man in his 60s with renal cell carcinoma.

The DNA for the CDR3 is TGCGCCAGCAGCTTGGACTCTGGGGCCAACGTCCTGACTTTC. Amino acids: CASSLDSGANVLTF. This chain links TRBV5-1 with TRBJ2-6; no firm D call. This CDR3 comprises 14 residues. V lost 0 bases to trimming and J lost 0 bases, with 1 base between them. In germline, CDR1 is SGHRS, CDR2 YFSETQ.

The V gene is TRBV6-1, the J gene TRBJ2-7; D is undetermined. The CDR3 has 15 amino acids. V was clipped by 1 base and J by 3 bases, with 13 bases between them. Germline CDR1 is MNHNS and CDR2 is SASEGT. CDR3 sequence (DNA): TGTGCCAGCAGTGAAGGGGCAACCCCCGTCTACGAGCAGTACGTC. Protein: CASSEGATPVYEQYV.

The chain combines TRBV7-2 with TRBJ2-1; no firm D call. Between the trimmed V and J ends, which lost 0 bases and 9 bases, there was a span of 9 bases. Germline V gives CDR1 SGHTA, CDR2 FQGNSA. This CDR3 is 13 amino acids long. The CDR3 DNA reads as TGTGCCAGCAGCTTAGCCAGCGTCTTTGAGCAGTTCTTC. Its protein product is CASSLASVFEQFF.

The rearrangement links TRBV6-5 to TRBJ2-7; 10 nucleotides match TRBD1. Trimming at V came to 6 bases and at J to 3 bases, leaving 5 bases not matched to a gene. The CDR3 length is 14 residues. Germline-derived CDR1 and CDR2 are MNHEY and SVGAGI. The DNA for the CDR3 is TGTGCCAGCAGCCTGGGACAGGGGTTCTACGAGCAGTACTTC. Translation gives CASSLGQGFYEQYF.

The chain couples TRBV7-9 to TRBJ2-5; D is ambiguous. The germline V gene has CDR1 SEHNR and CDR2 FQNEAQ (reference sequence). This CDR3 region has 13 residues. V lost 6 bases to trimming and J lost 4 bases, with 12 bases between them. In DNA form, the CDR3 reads TGTGCCAGCAGTCCCTCTGGTGGAGAGACCCAGTACTTC. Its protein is CASSPSGGETQYF.

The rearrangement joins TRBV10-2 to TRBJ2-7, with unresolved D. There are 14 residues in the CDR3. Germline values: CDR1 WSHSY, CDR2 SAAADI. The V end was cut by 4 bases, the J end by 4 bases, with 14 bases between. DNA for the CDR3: TGCGCCAGCAGTGCAGCTCGTCTCGGATACGAGCAGTACGTC. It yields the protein CASSAARLGYEQYV.

The CDR3 nucleotides are TGTGCCAGCAGAGGGGACAGTTACGAGCAGTACGTC. Translation: CASRGDSYEQYV. The chain combines TRBV6-1 with TRBJ2-7; 7 bases line up with TRBD1. CDR1 and CDR2 from the germline V gene are MNHNS and SASEGT. The CDR3 sequence is 12 residues long. J was trimmed by 4 bases and V by 6 bases; bases with no gene match: 3.

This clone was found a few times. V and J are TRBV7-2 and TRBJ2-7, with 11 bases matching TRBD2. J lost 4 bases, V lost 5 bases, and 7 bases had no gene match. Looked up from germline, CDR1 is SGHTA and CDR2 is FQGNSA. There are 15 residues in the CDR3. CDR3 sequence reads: CASSPLAGGVYEQYF. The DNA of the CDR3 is TGTGCCAGCAGCCCTCTAGCGGGGGGTGTGTACGAGCAGTACTTC.

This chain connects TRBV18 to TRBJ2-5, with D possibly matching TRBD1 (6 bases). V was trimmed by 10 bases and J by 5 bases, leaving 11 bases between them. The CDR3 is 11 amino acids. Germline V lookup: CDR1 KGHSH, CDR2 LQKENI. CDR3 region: CATRGDETQYF. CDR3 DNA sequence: TGTGCCACCAGGGGCGACGAGACCCAGTACTTC.

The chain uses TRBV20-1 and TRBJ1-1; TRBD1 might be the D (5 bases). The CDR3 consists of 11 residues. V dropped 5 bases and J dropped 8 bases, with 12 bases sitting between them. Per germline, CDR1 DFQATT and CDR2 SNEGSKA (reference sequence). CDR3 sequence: CSAERGDEAFF. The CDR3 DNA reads TGCAGTGCTGAACGGGGGGACGAAGCTTTCTTT.

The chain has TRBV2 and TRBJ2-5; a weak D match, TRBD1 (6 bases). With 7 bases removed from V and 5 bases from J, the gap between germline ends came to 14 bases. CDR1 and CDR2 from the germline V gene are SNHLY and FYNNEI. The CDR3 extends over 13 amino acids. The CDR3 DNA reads TGTGCCAGCACCCTCACAGGGCTGGAGACCCAGTACTTC. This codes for CASTLTGLETQYF.

CDR3 coding DNA: TGCGCCAGCAGCTTAGGCGGGAGGAGGGAGCCCCAGCATTTT. This encodes CASSLGGRREPQHF. This sequence joins TRBV5-1 and TRBJ1-5; the D is unclear. The CDR3 runs to 14 residues. The V and J ends lost 2 bases and 8 bases respectively, with 14 bases between them. Germline V gives CDR1 SGHRS, CDR2 YFSETQ.

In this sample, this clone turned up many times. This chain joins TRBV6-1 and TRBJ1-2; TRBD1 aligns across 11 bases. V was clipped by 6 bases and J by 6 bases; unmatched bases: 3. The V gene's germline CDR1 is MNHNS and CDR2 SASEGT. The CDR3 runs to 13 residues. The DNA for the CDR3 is TGTGCCAGCAGGCCGGGACAGGGGGATGGCTACACCTTC. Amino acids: CASRPGQGDGYTF.

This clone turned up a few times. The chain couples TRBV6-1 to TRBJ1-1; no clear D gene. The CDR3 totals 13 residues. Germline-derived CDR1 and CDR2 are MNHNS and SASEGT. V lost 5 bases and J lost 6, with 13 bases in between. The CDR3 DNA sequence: TGTGCCAGCAGTCTTCGGGGAGAAGCTGAAGCTTTCTTT. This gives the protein CASSLRGEAEAFF.

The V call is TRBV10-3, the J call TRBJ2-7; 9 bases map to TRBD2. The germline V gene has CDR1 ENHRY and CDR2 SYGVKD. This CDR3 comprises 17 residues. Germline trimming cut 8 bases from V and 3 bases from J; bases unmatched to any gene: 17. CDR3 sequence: CAIPKKDGGRGIYEQYV. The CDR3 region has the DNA TGTGCCATCCCGAAAAAGGATGGCGGGAGGGGAATCTACGAGCAGTACGTC.

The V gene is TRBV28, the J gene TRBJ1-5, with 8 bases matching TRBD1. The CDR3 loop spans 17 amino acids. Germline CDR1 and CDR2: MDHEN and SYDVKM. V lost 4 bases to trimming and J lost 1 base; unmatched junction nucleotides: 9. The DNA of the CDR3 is TGTGCCAGCAGTTCCCCGCAGGGGGCATGGAGCAATCAGCCCCAGCATTTT. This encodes CASSSPQGAWSNQPQHF.

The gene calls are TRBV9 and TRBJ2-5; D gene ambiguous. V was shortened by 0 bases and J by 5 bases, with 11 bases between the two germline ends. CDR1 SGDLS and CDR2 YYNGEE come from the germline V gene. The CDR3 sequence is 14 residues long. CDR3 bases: TGTGCCAGCAGCGTAGATGCAGGCGGCGAGACCCAGTACTTC. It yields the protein CASSVDAGGETQYF.

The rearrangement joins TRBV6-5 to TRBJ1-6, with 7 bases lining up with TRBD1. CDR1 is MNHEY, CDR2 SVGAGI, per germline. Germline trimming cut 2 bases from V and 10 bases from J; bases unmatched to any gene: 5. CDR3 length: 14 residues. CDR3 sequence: CASSYRQGGSPLHF. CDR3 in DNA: TGTGCCAGCAGTTACCGACAGGGTGGATCACCCCTCCACTTT.